This T cell receptor (beta chain) stems from a study of OX40 agonist ivuxolimab in advanced cancers. The wider study: The patients received agonistic anti-OX40 (CD134) antibody ivuxolimab.

The method was immunoSEQ multiplex PCR; TCRdb's version includes in-frame clones alone and lacks a portion of them. Counted here are some 150,000 clones, 85% to 95% occurring once; the ten biggest clones make up more than 1%. V lost 6 bases and J lost 8; bases outside the gene matches: 15. CDR1 and CDR2 from the germline V gene are MGHRA and YSYEKL. This CDR3 spans 17 amino acids. The chain uses TRBV4-1 and TRBJ1-4, with 10 bases fitting TRBD1. The sample in question was CD4+ or CD8+ T cells sorted from blood, obtained in a trial of the OX40 agonist ivuxolimab. This TCR was sampled from an adult with an advanced solid tumor such as melanoma, head and neck, liver or kidney cancer. CDR3 in amino acids: CASSHLSGGQGREKLFF. Here the CDR3 DNA reads TGCGCCAGCAGTCACTTAAGTGGGGGACAGGGGAGGGAAAAACTGTTTTTT.